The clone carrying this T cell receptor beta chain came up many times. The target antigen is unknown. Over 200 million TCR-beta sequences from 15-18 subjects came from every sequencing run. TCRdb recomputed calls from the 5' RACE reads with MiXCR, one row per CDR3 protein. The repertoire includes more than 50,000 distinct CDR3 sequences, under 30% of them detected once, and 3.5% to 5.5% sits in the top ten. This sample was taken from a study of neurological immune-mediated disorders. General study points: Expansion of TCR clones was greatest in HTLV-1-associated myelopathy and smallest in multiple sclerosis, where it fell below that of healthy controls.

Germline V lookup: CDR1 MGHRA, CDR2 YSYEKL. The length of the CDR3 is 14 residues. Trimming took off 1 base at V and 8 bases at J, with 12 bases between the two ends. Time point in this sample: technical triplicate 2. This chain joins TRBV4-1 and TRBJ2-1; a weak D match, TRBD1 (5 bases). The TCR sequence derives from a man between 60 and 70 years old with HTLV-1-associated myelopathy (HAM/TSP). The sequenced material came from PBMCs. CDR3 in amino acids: CASSQARQSYEQFF. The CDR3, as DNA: TGCGCCAGCAGCCAAGCACGACAGAGCTATGAGCAGTTCTTC.